The 20 T cell receptor beta chains given below trace back to one sample, sequenced in a study of shared clonotypes between healthy human individuals. Here immunoSEQ multiplex PCR was the method, and the copy in TCRdb shows in-frame clones only, minus some. Altogether approximately 2.5 million clones are present, approximately 93% being singletons, with the ten largest covering around 0.4%. The sequencing sample was made of naive CD4+ T cells from PBMCs. Stated subset: CD45RA+ positively selected. These receptors were taken from a man between 18 and 29 years old in good health. Some clones in this sample may be carry-over from other donors' samples.

The chain uses TRBV5-1 and TRBJ2-3; TRBD2 matches 11 bases. The germline V gene has CDR1 SGHRS and CDR2 YFSETQ. V dropped 2 bases and J dropped 4; count of bases not matched to a gene: 6. This CDR3 is 16 amino acids long. The CDR3 is CASSFGLAGPPDTQYF. The CDR3 nucleotides read TGCGCCAGCAGCTTTGGACTAGCGGGTCCCCCAGATACGCAGTATTTT.

V is TRBV4-3 and J is TRBJ2-3; 13 bases map to TRBD2. Germline CDR1 and CDR2: LGHNA and YSLEER. V was clipped by 4 bases and J by 4 bases; unmatched bases: 5. The CDR3 extends over 16 amino acids. The CDR3 sequence is CASSLLAGGIADTQYF. CDR3 nucleotide sequence: TGCGCCAGCAGCCTACTAGCGGGAGGGATAGCAGATACGCAGTATTTT.

The V call is TRBV7-3, the J call TRBJ2-1; 9 nucleotides line up with TRBD2. Per the germline V gene, CDR1 is SGHTA and CDR2 is FQGTGA. This CDR3 comprises 16 residues. Trimming cost V 2 bases and J 3 bases; bases outside gene matches: 5. The chain's CDR3 is CASSLLQREVYNEQFF. The CDR3 DNA reads TGTGCCAGCAGCTTACTTCAGCGGGAGGTCTACAATGAGCAGTTCTTC.

The chain links TRBV18 to TRBJ1-5, with 9 bases identical to TRBD1. After removal of 3 bases from V and 1 base from J, the junction contained 7 bases not matched to a gene. The CDR3 length is 17 residues. Germline CDR1 and CDR2: KGHSH and LQKENI. The CDR3 DNA reads TGTGCCAGCTCACCCAACAGGGGGCTTGGAAGCAATCAGCCCCAGCATTTT. Its protein is CASSPNRGLGSNQPQHF. The full variable domain, completed using reference TRBV18 and TRBJ1-5, is NAGVMQNPRHLVRRRGQEARLRCSPMKGHSHVYWYRQLPEEGLKFMVYLQKENIIDESGMPKERFSAEFPKEGPSILRIQQVVRGDSAAYFCASSPNRGLGSNQPQHFGDGTRLSIL.

V gene TRBV5-4 combines with J gene TRBJ1-1; 10 bases match TRBD1. The CDR3 is 15 residues long. V shed 4 bases, J shed 4 bases, and the junction held 7 bases outside the gene matches. Germline V lookup: CDR1 SGHNT, CDR2 YYREEE (reference sequence). The CDR3 sequence is CASSPRDRGATEAFF. CDR3 DNA: TGTGCCAGCAGCCCTCGGGACAGGGGAGCCACTGAAGCTTTCTTT.

This clone was recorded only once. The rearrangement uses TRBV9 and TRBJ1-3; D possibly corresponds to TRBD1 (6 bases). This CDR3 comprises 14 residues. Per germline, CDR1 SGDLS and CDR2 YYNGEE. The ends were cut back, 0 bases at V and 3 bases at J, with 7 bases in the middle. In nucleotides, the CDR3 is TGTGCCAGCAGCGTAGGGGACATTGGAAACACCATATATTTT. Residues: CASSVGDIGNTIYF. The entire variable domain, with the rest obtained from reference TRBV9 and TRBJ1-3, is as follows: DSGVTQTPKHLITATGQRVTLRCSPRSGDLSVYWYQQSLDQGLQFLIQYYNGEERAKGNILERFSAQQFPDLHSELNLSSLELGDSALYFCASSVGDIGNTIYFGEGSWLTVV.

The J gene is TRBJ1-4, the V gene TRBV5-1, with D possibly matching TRBD1 (6 bases). Germline V gene lookup returns CDR1 SGHRS and CDR2 YFSETQ. With 4 bases removed from V and 5 bases from J, the gap between germline ends came to 12 bases. This CDR3 has 14 residues. The CDR3 region is CASSPDSPNEKLFF. The CDR3 DNA reads as TGCGCCAGCAGCCCGGACAGCCCAAATGAAAAACTGTTTTTT.

J is TRBJ1-3 and V is TRBV12-5; 7 nucleotides align to TRBD1. Unmatched junction bases numbered 1, after V lost 5 bases and J lost 3 bases. The CDR3 covers 13 residues. Germline CDR1 reads LGHNT; CDR2 reads FRNRAP. The CDR3 DNA reads as TGTGCTAGTGGTGCAGGGGGTGGAAACACCATATATTTT. Its protein is CASGAGGGNTIYF.

The chain recombines TRBV15 with TRBJ1-1, with D tentatively TRBD1 (5 bases). Germline V CDR1 and CDR2: LNHNV, YYDKDF (reference sequence). This CDR3 contains 19 residues. Between the trimmed V and J ends, which lost 4 bases and 0 bases, there was a span of 24 bases. The CDR3 sequence is CATSNGRASFGGMNTEAFF. CDR3 DNA: TGTGCCACCAGCAACGGCAGGGCCTCGTTTGGGGGGATGAACACTGAAGCTTTCTTT.

The chain has TRBV4-2 and TRBJ2-7; 7 positions agree with TRBD2. Trimming at V came to 4 bases and at J to 4 bases, leaving 10 bases not matched to a gene. This CDR3 region has 15 residues. CDR1 and CDR2 from the germline V gene are LGHNA and YNFKEQ. For the CDR3, the DNA is TGTGCCAGCAGCCGGGGCGGGGCGGGAGAGTACGAGCAGTACTTC. The encoded protein is CASSRGGAGEYEQYF.

V and J are TRBV5-4 and TRBJ1-2; 7 bases line up with TRBD1. V shed 3 bases, J shed 5 bases, and the junction held 7 bases outside the gene matches. The CDR3 totals 14 residues. The germline V gene has CDR1 SGHNT and CDR2 YYREEE (reference sequence). For the CDR3, the DNA is TGTGCCAGCAGCTCAGACGGGACAGATTATGGCTACACCTTC. Translation gives CASSSDGTDYGYTF.

The V gene is TRBV6-1, the J gene TRBJ2-7; tentatively, D is TRBD1 or TRBD2 (6 bases each). The CDR3 is 14 amino acids. V was trimmed by 1 base and J by 6 bases, leaving 13 bases between them. CDR1 is MNHNS and CDR2 is SASEGT in the germline V gene. The CDR3: CASSEVRGQGEQYF. As DNA, the CDR3 is TGTGCCAGCAGTGAAGTACGGGGGCAGGGCGAGCAGTACTTC.

This clone came up once. The J gene is TRBJ2-7, the V gene TRBV15; 7 nucleotides match TRBD1. V dropped 1 base and J dropped 2; count of bases not matched to a gene: 11. This CDR3 region has 17 residues. Germline values: CDR1 LNHNV, CDR2 YYDKDF (reference sequence). In DNA form, the CDR3 reads TGTGCCACCAGCAGAGGGCCCGGGACAGTGGCCCCCTACGAGCAGTACTTC. Its protein is CATSRGPGTVAPYEQYF.

The V and J genes are TRBV19 and TRBJ2-7; 10 bases agree with TRBD1. In germline, CDR1 is LNHDA, CDR2 SQIVND (reference sequence). V gave up 5 bases and J gave up 2 bases; unmatched junction bases: 12. The CDR3 is 17 amino acids. CDR3 DNA: TGTGCCAGTAGTCCAAGGGTGGTTGGGACAGGGGCCTACGAGCAGTACTTC. This sequence encodes CASSPRVVGTGAYEQYF. The complete variable domain, with remaining parts taken from reference TRBV19 and TRBJ2-7, reads DGGITQSPKYLFRKEGQNVTLSCEQNLNHDAMYWYRQDPGQGLRLIYYSQIVNDFQKGDIAEGYSVSREKKESFPLTVTSAQKNPTAFYLCASSPRVVGTGAYEQYFGPGTRLTVT.

V usage is TRBV7-2 and J usage is TRBJ2-1; TRBD2 agrees at 7 bases. V shed 6 bases, J shed 1 base, and the junction held 3 bases outside the gene matches. The CDR3 covers 14 residues. CDR1 is SGHTA, CDR2 FQGNSA, per germline. The CDR3 region is CASRVAGSYNEQFF. CDR3 coding DNA: TGTGCCAGCAGGGTAGCGGGTTCCTACAATGAGCAGTTCTTC.

This chain joins TRBV21-1 and TRBJ2-4; the DNA was not used to check the table's D call, TRBD2. TRBV21-1 is a pseudogene locus. The CDR3 runs to 15 residues. CDR3 DNA sequence: TGTGCCAGCAGCGCAAGACTAGCGGGAGGAGACATTCAGTACTTC. It yields the protein CASSARLAGGDIQYF.

The chain joins TRBV28 to TRBJ1-4; a possible D gene is TRBD1 (6 bases). Per germline, CDR1 MDHEN and CDR2 SYDVKM. V was trimmed by 2 bases and J by 8 bases, leaving 24 bases between them. There are 18 residues in the CDR3. Written as DNA, the CDR3 is TGTGCCAGCAGTTTAGGCCAGGGGAGTACCGTTCGTATGGAAAAACTGTTTTTT. Amino acids: CASSLGQGSTVRMEKLFF. Based on the CDR3 plus reference TRBV28 and TRBJ1-4, the full variable domain is DVKVTQSSRYLVKRTGEKVFLECVQDMDHENMFWYRQDPGLGLRLIYFSYDVKMKEKGDIPEGYSVSREKKERFSLILESASTNQTSMYLCASSLGQGSTVRMEKLFFGSGTQLSVL.

The chain has TRBV30 and TRBJ2-7; D gene uncertain. The CDR3 is 13 amino acids. Germline values: CDR1 GTSNPN, CDR2 SVGIG (reference sequence). Trimming shortened V by 5 bases and J by 0 bases, and 11 bases separated the two germline ends. In DNA, the CDR3 is TGTGCCTGGGGAGAAGGAGACTCCTACGAGCAGTACTTC. It specifies CAWGEGDSYEQYF.

This chain connects TRBV19 to TRBJ2-7; the D is unclear. This CDR3 has 15 residues. V lost 3 bases to trimming and J lost 6 bases, with 18 bases between them. Germline V lookup: CDR1 LNHDA, CDR2 SQIVND (reference sequence). The CDR3 DNA is TGTGCCAGTAGTATTTTTATCCCTCACCCCGGCGAGCAGTACTTC. As protein: CASSIFIPHPGEQYF.

The chain recombines TRBV18 with TRBJ1-2; 11 nucleotides line up with TRBD1. The junction had 9 bases not matched to a gene; V was cut back by 3 bases and J by 3 bases. The CDR3 is 17 amino acids. CDR1 KGHSH and CDR2 LQKENI come from the germline V gene. The CDR3 reads CASSPLGQGANHYGYTF. The DNA for the CDR3 is TGTGCCAGCTCACCCCTCGGACAGGGGGCGAATCACTATGGCTACACCTTC.